These 27 T cell receptor beta chains were all obtained from the same sample, sequenced in a study of control samples from healthy donors and cancer patients. Sequenced by immunoSEQ multiplex PCR; TCRdb stores in-frame clones only, minus some. The profile covers tens of thousands of clones, with around 90% appearing a single time and approximately 15% taken by the ten largest. Material for sequencing was blood. All receptors come from a woman in her 70s in good health.

The chain links TRBV2 to TRBJ2-1; maybe TRBD2 (6 bases). V lost 7 bases to trimming and J lost 10 bases, with 14 bases between them. Germline values: CDR1 SNHLY, CDR2 FYNNEI. The CDR3 extends over 12 amino acids. The CDR3, as DNA: TGTGCCAGCAAGTTGTTTGGGGGGGAGCAGTTCTTC. Its protein product is CASKLFGGEQFF.

This clone has just one count. The chain links TRBV6-1 to TRBJ1-3; D ambiguous. Germline lookup yields CDR1 MNHNS and CDR2 SASEGT. Trimming took 0 bases from V and 8 from J, leaving 11 bases between them. This CDR3 has 14 amino acids. CDR3 coding DNA: TGTGCCAGCAGTGAAGCGGATAAAGGGTACACCATATATTTT. This encodes CASSEADKGYTIYF.

The chain is built from TRBV7-2 and TRBJ2-7; no firm D call. Germline CDR1 is SGHTA and CDR2 is FQGNSA. The CDR3 has 12 amino acids. V was trimmed by 5 bases and J by 7 bases, leaving 12 bases between them. The CDR3 here is CASSQPDREQYF. CDR3 sequence (DNA): TGTGCCAGCAGCCAACCAGACCGAGAGCAGTACTTC. Together with reference TRBV7-2 and TRBJ2-7, the CDR3 gives the full variable domain: GAGVSQSPSNKVTEKGKDVELRCDPISGHTALYWYRQSLGQGLEFLIYFQGNSAPDKSGLPSDRFSAERTGGSVSTLTIQRTQQEDSAVYLCASSQPDREQYFGPGTRLTVT.

V usage is TRBV2 and J usage is TRBJ2-1; 8 bases fit TRBD2. Germline V CDR1 and CDR2: SNHLY, FYNNEI. Trimming took 6 bases from V and 6 from J; bases not matched to a gene: 7. The CDR3 covers 14 residues. CDR3: CASRVAGPSNEQFF. CDR3 coding DNA: TGTGCCAGCAGGGTAGCGGGACCAAGCAATGAGCAGTTCTTC.

This sequence joins TRBV18 and TRBJ2-5; D remains ambiguous. CDR1 is KGHSH, CDR2 LQKENI, per germline. With 4 bases removed from V and 5 bases from J, the gap between germline ends came to 11 bases. The CDR3 has 13 amino acids. The CDR3 reads CASSLWAGETQYF. The CDR3 nucleotides read TGTGCCAGCTCACTCTGGGCCGGGGAGACCCAGTACTTC.

The chain joins TRBV9 to TRBJ1-3; D gene unclear. The CDR3 contains 16 residues. V gave up 0 bases and J gave up 0 bases, with 10 bases separating them. Germline V gene sequence: CDR1 SGDLS, CDR2 YYNGEE. CDR3 in amino acids: CASSVGHVYSGNTIYF. CDR3 DNA: TGTGCCAGCAGCGTAGGTCACGTATACTCTGGAAACACCATATATTTT.

The V gene is TRBV11-3, the J gene TRBJ2-7, with D maybe TRBD2 (5 bases). Germline V gene data show CDR1 as SGHNT and CDR2 as YENEEA. This CDR3 contains 15 residues. The V and J ends lost 5 bases and 3 bases respectively, with 17 bases between them. CDR3 in DNA: TGTGCCAGCAGCAGACCCCGTACGAGGGTCTACGAGCAGTACTTC. Translation: CASSRPRTRVYEQYF.

The chain carries TRBV19 and TRBJ2-3; 7 bases line up with TRBD2. The V gene end was trimmed by 0 bases and the J gene end by 6 bases; junction bases not matched to a gene: 6. CDR3 size: 15 residues. The germline CDR1 and CDR2 sequences are LNHDA and SQIVND (reference sequence). The CDR3 region has the DNA TGTGCCAGTAGTATAGACGCGGGAGCGGGGGATACGCAGTATTTT. As protein: CASSIDAGAGDTQYF.

V and J are TRBV11-1 and TRBJ1-5, with a weak D call TRBD1 (5 bases). From germline, CDR1 is SGHAT and CDR2 FQDESV (reference sequence). CDR3 length: 13 amino acids. The V end was cut by 6 bases, the J end by 5 bases, with 11 bases between. This CDR3 reads CASSLRGDQPQHF. The CDR3 DNA reads as TGTGCCAGCAGTCTACGGGGGGATCAGCCCCAGCATTTT.

This chain connects TRBV7-9 to TRBJ1-2, with 7 bases matching TRBD1. V lost 3 bases to trimming and J lost 8 bases; unmatched junction nucleotides: 9. Germline CDR1 and CDR2: SEHNR and FQNEAQ (reference sequence). This CDR3 region has 14 residues. DNA for the CDR3: TGTGCCAGCAGCTTGCCAGGGGGGACGGGAGGCTACACCTTC. Protein sequence: CASSLPGGTGGYTF.

The chain uses TRBV3-1 (or the pseudogene TRBV3-2) and TRBJ1-1; no clear D gene. The CDR3 runs to 12 residues. V shed 4 bases and J shed 8 bases, with 11 bases lying between them. Germline loops: CDR1 LGHDT, CDR2 YNNKEL (reference sequence). The CDR3 DNA reads as TGTGCCAGCAGCCCGTATGGGGAGGAAGCTTTCTTT. Its translation is CASSPYGEEAFF.

This clone was seen a few times. This chain links TRBV6-5 with TRBJ1-2; TRBD1 is a possible D gene (5 bases). Germline values: CDR1 MNHEY, CDR2 SVGAGI. Between the trimmed V and J ends, which lost 0 bases and 5 bases, there was a span of 13 bases. This CDR3 is built from 15 residues. CDR3 amino acids: CASSYSSGQGYGYTF. The CDR3 DNA follows: TGTGCCAGCAGTTACTCGAGTGGGCAGGGATATGGCTACACCTTC.

The rearrangement links TRBV9 to TRBJ1-2; TRBD1 matches 7 bases. J lost 10 bases, V lost 0 bases, and 3 bases had no gene match. This CDR3 has 12 amino acids. Germline V CDR1 and CDR2: SGDLS, YYNGEE. DNA for the CDR3: TGTGCCAGCAGCGTAGGACAGGGTGCCTACACCTTC. It is translated as CASSVGQGAYTF.

The chain uses TRBV24-1 and TRBJ2-7; D not certain. The CDR3 is 14 residues long. Trimming stripped 3 bases from V and 4 bases from J, with 12 bases between. Germline-derived CDR1 and CDR2 are KGHDR and SFDVKD. Here the CDR3 DNA reads TGTGCCACCAGTGATAAGTGGCTAACGTACGAGCAGTACTTC. Translated: CATSDKWLTYEQYF.

There are many counts of this clone. The chain couples TRBV4-1 to TRBJ1-6; D remains ambiguous. The CDR3 covers 13 residues. V dropped 0 bases and J dropped 10 bases, with 7 bases sitting between them. The V gene's germline CDR1 is MGHRA and CDR2 YSYEKL. Here the CDR3 reads CASSQETQSPLHF. In nucleotides, the CDR3 is TGCGCCAGCAGCCAAGAGACCCAATCACCCCTCCACTTT.

The rearrangement links TRBV19 to TRBJ1-5; TRBD1 is a possible D gene (5 bases). V dropped 5 bases and J dropped 7 bases, with 21 bases sitting between them. Germline-derived CDR1 and CDR2 are LNHDA and SQIVND (reference sequence). This CDR3 contains 16 residues. CDR3 coding DNA: TGTGCCAGTAGTGTCCGATTCGGGGGAGCGGGACAGCCCCAGCATTTT. Translation: CASSVRFGGAGQPQHF.

The chain employs TRBV5-8 and TRBJ1-5, with a tentative D call TRBD1 (5 bases). CDR1 and CDR2 from the germline V gene are SGHTS and YDEGEE. V gave up 0 bases and J gave up 5 bases, with 12 bases separating them. This CDR3 spans 15 amino acids. As DNA, the CDR3 is TGTGCCAGCAGCTTGGCTGGTGGAGGGGATCAGCCCCAGCATTTT. Amino acids: CASSLAGGGDQPQHF.

The V and J genes are TRBV19 and TRBJ1-2; D gene unclear. The CDR3 loop spans 13 amino acids. CDR1 and CDR2 from the germline V gene are LNHDA and SQIVND (reference sequence). Trimming shortened V by 4 bases and J by 8 bases, and 14 bases separated the two germline ends. CDR3 region: CASSRDTSWGYTF. In DNA, the CDR3 is TGTGCCAGTAGTAGAGACACCTCTTGGGGCTACACCTTC.

The CDR3 loop is CASSQEGGGSPVNTQYF. CDR3 bases: TGCGCCAGCAGCCAAGAGGGCGGGGGCTCCCCAGTGAACACCCAGTACTTC. The rearrangement joins TRBV4-1 to TRBJ2-5; tentative D call: TRBD2 (7 bases). Trimming shortened V by 0 bases and J by 8 bases, and 22 bases separated the two germline ends. From germline, CDR1 is MGHRA and CDR2 YSYEKL. CDR3 length: 17 amino acids.

V usage is TRBV19 and J usage is TRBJ1-6, with a possible D match to TRBD1 (5 bases). V was pared by 6 bases and J by 9 bases, with 18 bases between. The CDR3 has 15 amino acids. Germline CDR1 is LNHDA and CDR2 is SQIVND (reference sequence). CDR3 bases: TGTGCCAGTAGCATCCAGGGTGGAGGAGCTTCACCCCTCCACTTT. Translation: CASSIQGGGASPLHF.

The rearrangement joins TRBV27 to TRBJ2-1, with 7 bases aligning to TRBD1. The CDR3 has 14 residues. J was trimmed by 4 bases and V by 7 bases; bases with no gene match: 7. CDR1 is MNHEY and CDR2 is SMNVEV in the germline V gene (reference sequence). Here the CDR3 reads CASNSRGLYNEQFF. CDR3 sequence (DNA): TGTGCCAGCAACTCAAGGGGGCTATACAATGAGCAGTTCTTC.

V is TRBV18 and J is TRBJ1-6; D is ambiguous. This CDR3 contains 12 residues. Per the germline V gene, CDR1 is KGHSH and CDR2 is LQKENI. V shed 5 bases and J shed 9 bases, with 8 bases lying between them. CDR3 in DNA: TGTGCCAGCTCAACTGGTAGTTCACCCCTCCACTTT. Protein product: CASSTGSSPLHF.

V gene TRBV30 combines with J gene TRBJ2-7, with no clear D. This CDR3 has 11 residues. Germline values: CDR1 GTSNPN, CDR2 SVGIG (reference sequence). Trimming took off 2 bases at V and 6 bases at J, with 8 bases between the two ends. CDR3 in amino acids: CAWSFWAEQYF. The CDR3 nucleotides read TGTGCCTGGAGTTTCTGGGCCGAGCAGTACTTC. The full variable domain, in which reference TRBV30 and TRBJ2-7 provide the parts outside the CDR3, is SQTIHQWPATLVQPVGSPLSLECTVEGTSNPNLYWYRQAAGRGLQLLFYSVGIGQISSEVPQNLSASRPQDRQFILSSKKLLLSDSGFYLCAWSFWAEQYFGPGTRLTVT.

The DNA of the CDR3 is TGTGCCAGCAGCCCGACCGGGACTAGACCCTACGAGCAGTACTTC. Protein sequence: CASSPTGTRPYEQYF. The genes are TRBV7-3 and TRBJ2-7; TRBD2 matches at 8 bases. This CDR3 has 15 amino acids. Unmatched junction bases numbered 8, after V lost 5 bases and J lost 2 bases. Germline CDR1 is SGHTA and CDR2 is FQGTGA.

V usage is TRBV20-1 and J usage is TRBJ1-1; TRBD1 matches at 8 bases. Per the germline V gene, CDR1 is DFQATT and CDR2 is SNEGSKA (reference sequence). The trim removed 3 bases at V and 6 bases at J, leaving 9 bases unmatched. The CDR3 totals 14 residues. CDR3 in amino acids: CSASFGRGPSEAFF. The CDR3 DNA reads TGCAGTGCTAGTTTCGGCAGGGGGCCCTCTGAAGCTTTCTTT.

The chain uses TRBV3-1 (or the pseudogene TRBV3-2) and TRBJ2-7; D is ambiguous. Germline V gene data show CDR1 as LGHDT and CDR2 as YNNKEL (reference sequence). V was trimmed by 0 bases and J by 2 bases, leaving 2 bases between them. The CDR3 has 12 amino acids. This CDR3 reads CASSQDPYEQYF. The CDR3 DNA follows: TGTGCCAGCAGCCAAGATCCCTACGAGCAGTACTTC.

V is TRBV9 and J is TRBJ1-5; weak D call: TRBD1 (6 bases). Looked up from germline, CDR1 is SGDLS and CDR2 is YYNGEE. CDR3 size: 15 residues. Trimming stripped 5 bases from V and 4 bases from J, with 16 bases between. CDR3 DNA: TGTGCCAGCAGTTCCGGGACACTGGAGAATCAGCCCCAGCATTTT. Its protein product is CASSSGTLENQPQHF.